The source of this T cell receptor beta chain is a study of T cell responses to AZD1222 COVID-19 vaccine. Overall study: Pooled in the analysis were second doses at about 4 or about 12 weeks. Study-level findings and limits: CD4 TCRs associated with vaccination spanned spike, dominating at 160-218 and 743-854. Baseline testing showed seropositivity in only a handful of AZD1222 recipients. The donor cohort was predominantly white British with a female majority, and clonal diversity may have been underestimated.

Clones were sequenced by immunoSEQ multiplex PCR, and TCRdb holds only the in-frame ones, with some missing. Seen here are roughly 170,000 clones, approximately 86% observed once, and the top ten hold 0.45% to 0.55%. This clone was seen a few times. As yet, its antigen is unknown. Sequencing used peripheral blood, obtained on day 0 of AZD1222 vaccination. This clonotype originated in an adult in good health.

The CDR3 DNA reads as TGTGCCAGCAGCCAGGACAGAGGCACTGAAGCTTTCTTT. Translation: CASSQDRGTEAFF. The V and J genes are TRBV7-6 and TRBJ1-1, with D perhaps matching TRBD1 (6 bases). This CDR3 is built from 13 residues. The germline V gene encodes CDR1 SGHVS and CDR2 FNYEAQ. V lost 5 bases and J 4 bases, leaving 11 bases between the germline ends.